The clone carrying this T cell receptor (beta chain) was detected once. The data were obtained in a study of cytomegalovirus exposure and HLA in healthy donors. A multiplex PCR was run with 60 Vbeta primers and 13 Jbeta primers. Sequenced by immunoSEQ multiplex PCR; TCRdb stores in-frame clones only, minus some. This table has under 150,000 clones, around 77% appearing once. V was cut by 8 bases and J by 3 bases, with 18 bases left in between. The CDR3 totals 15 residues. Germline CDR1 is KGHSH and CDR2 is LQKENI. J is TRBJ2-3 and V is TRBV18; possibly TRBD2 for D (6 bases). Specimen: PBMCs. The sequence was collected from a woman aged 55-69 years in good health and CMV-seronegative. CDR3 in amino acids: CASRTAGGGTDTQYF. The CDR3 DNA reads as TGTGCCAGCCGCACAGCCGGTGGAGGGACAGATACGCAGTATTTT. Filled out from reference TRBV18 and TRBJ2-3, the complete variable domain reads NAGVMQNPRHLVRRRGQEARLRCSPMKGHSHVYWYRQLPEEGLKFMVYLQKENIIDESGMPKERFSAEFPKEGPSILRIQQVVRGDSAAYFCASRTAGGGTDTQYFGPGTRLTVL.